The 5 T cell receptor beta chains in this list originate from one sample, sequenced in a study of T-cell reconstitution after alpha-beta-depleted transplantation in children. A TCRbeta library incorporating unique molecular identifiers was prepared. MiXCR, applied by TCRdb to the PCR reads, yields one record per CDR3 protein. The data hold around 450,000 distinct CDR3 sequences, with around 15% observed a single time. The sample was PBMCs, mostly from graft donor cells, taken 360 days after TCRalphabeta/CD19-depleted stem cell transplant. These receptor sequences come from a boy in the first two years of life who had a stem cell transplant for Wiskott-Aldrich syndrome, so the T cells may come from the graft donor.

This clonotype was picked up many times. The V gene is TRBV20-1, the J gene TRBJ2-5; D ambiguous. CDR1 is DFQATT and CDR2 is SNEGSKA in the germline V gene (reference sequence). The length of the CDR3 is 14 residues. Trimming pared 6 bases from V and 3 bases from J, leaving 17 bases between. The CDR3 coding sequence is TGCAGTGCCGAAGACTGGGTCGTTAAAGAGACCCAGTACTTC. Its translation is CSAEDWVVKETQYF.

J is TRBJ2-7 and V is TRBV10-3, with a tentative D call TRBD1 (6 bases). Germline CDR1 reads ENHRY; CDR2 reads SYGVKD. With 1 base removed from V and 3 bases from J, the gap between germline ends came to 10 bases. This CDR3 is 14 amino acids long. The CDR3, as DNA: TGTGCCATCAGTGAGTACGAGGGGGTCTACGAGCAGTACTTC. It translates to CAISEYEGVYEQYF.

The V call is TRBV7-6, the J call TRBJ2-3; 7 bases are shared with TRBD2. Germline V gene sequence: CDR1 SGHVS, CDR2 FNYEAQ. V shed 6 bases, J shed 0 bases, and the junction held 9 bases outside the gene matches. CDR3 size: 16 residues. The CDR3 spells CASRFPASGSTDTQYF. Written as DNA, the CDR3 is TGTGCCAGCAGGTTCCCGGCTAGCGGTAGCACAGATACGCAGTATTTT.

The chain recombines TRBV4-3 with TRBJ2-5; D is unresolved. The V end lost 0 bases, the J end lost 1 base, and 12 bases lay between the germline ends. Germline loops: CDR1 LGHNA, CDR2 YSLEER. CDR3 length: 16 amino acids. The CDR3 reads CASSQEVLGGQETQYF. CDR3 in DNA: TGCGCCAGCAGCCAAGAAGTATTAGGCGGCCAAGAGACCCAGTACTTC.

This clonotype has a handful of counts. V is TRBV5-1 and J is TRBJ2-2; no clear D. From germline, CDR1 is SGHRS and CDR2 YFSETQ. The CDR3 length is 14 residues. V lost 4 bases, J lost 0 bases, and 7 bases lay in between. In DNA, the CDR3 is TGCGCCAGCAGCAACCGCTCGAACACCGGGGAGCTGTTTTTT. Protein product: CASSNRSNTGELFF.